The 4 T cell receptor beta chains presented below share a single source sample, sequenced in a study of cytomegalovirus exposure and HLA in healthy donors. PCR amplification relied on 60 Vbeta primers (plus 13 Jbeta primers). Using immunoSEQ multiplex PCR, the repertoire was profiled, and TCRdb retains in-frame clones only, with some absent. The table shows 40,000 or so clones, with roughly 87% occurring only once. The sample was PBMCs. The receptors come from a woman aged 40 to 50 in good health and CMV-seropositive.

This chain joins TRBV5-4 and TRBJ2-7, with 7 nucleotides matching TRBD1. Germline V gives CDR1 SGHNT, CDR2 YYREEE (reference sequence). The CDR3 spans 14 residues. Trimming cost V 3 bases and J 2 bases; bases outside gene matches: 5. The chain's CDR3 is CASSSAGGTYEQYF. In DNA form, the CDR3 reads TGTGCCAGCAGCTCGGCAGGGGGTACCTACGAGCAGTACTTC.

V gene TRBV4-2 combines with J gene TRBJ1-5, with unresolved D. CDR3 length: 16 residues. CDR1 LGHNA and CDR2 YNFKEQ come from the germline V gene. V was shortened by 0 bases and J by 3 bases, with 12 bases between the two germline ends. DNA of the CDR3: TGTGCCAGCAGCCAAGATGGGGAGTCTCTCAATCAGCCCCAGCATTTT. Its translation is CASSQDGESLNQPQHF.

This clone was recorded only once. In nucleotides, the CDR3 is TGTGCCAGCAGCTCCAAAGGGGGCAATCAGCCCCAGCATTTT. It codes for CASSSKGGNQPQHF. V gene TRBV7-2 combines with J gene TRBJ1-5, with D perhaps matching TRBD1 (5 bases). This CDR3 has 14 residues. Germline values: CDR1 SGHTA, CDR2 FQGNSA. V was shortened by 4 bases and J by 2 bases, with 9 bases between the two germline ends.

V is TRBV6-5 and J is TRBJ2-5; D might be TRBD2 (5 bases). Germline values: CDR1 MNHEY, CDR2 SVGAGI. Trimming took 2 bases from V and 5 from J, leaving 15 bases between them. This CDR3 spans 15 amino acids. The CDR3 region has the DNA TGTGCCAGCAGTTACGGGGTACTAAGAGGGGAGACCCAGTACTTC. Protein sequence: CASSYGVLRGETQYF.